This T cell receptor (beta chain) derives from a study of shared T cell receptors in the human thymus. V was clipped by 3 bases and J by 3 bases, with 29 bases between them. Germline CDR1 is MDHEN and CDR2 is SYDVKM. The CDR3 runs 20 residues. Sequencing was performed with immunoSEQ multiplex PCR; in TCRdb, only in-frame clones are kept and a portion is missing. The data contain roughly 710,000 clones, approximately 83% of them singletons. This clone has just a few counts. This sample was also put to use in a study of human thymus T cells. That work adds: Resections from corrective heart surgery provided thymus tissue.

Sample: thymocytes. The rearrangement links TRBV28 to TRBJ1-2, with no clear D. The receptor comes from a girl under three years old with a congenital heart defect. The CDR3 DNA follows: TGTGCCAGCAGTTTTCCTACCCCGGGGTCCCCAGATATGTGGGACTATGGCTACACCTTC. As protein: CASSFPTPGSPDMWDYGYTF.